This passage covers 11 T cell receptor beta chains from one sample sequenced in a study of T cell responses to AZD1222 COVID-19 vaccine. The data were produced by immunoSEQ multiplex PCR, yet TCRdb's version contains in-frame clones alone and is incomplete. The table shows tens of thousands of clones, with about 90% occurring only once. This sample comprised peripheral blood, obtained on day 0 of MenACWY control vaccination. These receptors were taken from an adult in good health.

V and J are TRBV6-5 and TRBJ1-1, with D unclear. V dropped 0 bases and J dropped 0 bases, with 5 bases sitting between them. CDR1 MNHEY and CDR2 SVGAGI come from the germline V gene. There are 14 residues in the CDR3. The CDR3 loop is CASSYSTLNTEAFF. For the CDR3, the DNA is TGTGCCAGCAGTTACTCGACGCTGAACACTGAAGCTTTCTTT.

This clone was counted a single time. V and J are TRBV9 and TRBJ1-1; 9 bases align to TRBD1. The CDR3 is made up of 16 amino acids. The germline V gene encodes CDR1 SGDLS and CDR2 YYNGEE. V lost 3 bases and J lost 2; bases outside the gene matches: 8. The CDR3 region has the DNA TGTGCCAGCAGCGCGACAGGGGGTGGGCTAAACACTGAAGCTTTCTTT. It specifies CASSATGGGLNTEAFF.

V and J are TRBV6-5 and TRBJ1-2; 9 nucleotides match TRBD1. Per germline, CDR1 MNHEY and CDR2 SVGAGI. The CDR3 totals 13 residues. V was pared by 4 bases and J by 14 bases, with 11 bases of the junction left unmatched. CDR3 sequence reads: CASSSTPGTGWTF. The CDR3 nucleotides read TGTGCCAGCAGTTCTACACCGGGGACAGGGTGGACCTTC.

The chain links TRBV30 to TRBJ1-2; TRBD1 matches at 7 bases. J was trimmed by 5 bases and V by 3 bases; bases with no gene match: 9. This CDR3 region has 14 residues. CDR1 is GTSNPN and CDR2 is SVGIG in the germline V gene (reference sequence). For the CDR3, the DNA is TGTGCCTGGAGCGTAACAGGGGTATCTTATGGCTACACCTTC. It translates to CAWSVTGVSYGYTF.

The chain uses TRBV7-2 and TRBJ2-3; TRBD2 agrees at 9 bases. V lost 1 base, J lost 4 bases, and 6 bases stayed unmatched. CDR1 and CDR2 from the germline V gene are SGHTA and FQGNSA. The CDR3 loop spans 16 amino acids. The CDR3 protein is CASSLDFSGGPDTQYF. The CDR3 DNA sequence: TGTGCCAGCAGCTTAGATTTTAGCGGGGGTCCAGATACGCAGTATTTT.

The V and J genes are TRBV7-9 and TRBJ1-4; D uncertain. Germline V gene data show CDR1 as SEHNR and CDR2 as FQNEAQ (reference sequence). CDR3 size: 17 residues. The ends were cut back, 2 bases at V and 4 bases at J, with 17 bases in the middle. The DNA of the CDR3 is TGTGCCAGCAGCTTAAATTTGGGTCTAGCTGTTAATGAAAAACTGTTTTTT. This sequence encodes CASSLNLGLAVNEKLFF.

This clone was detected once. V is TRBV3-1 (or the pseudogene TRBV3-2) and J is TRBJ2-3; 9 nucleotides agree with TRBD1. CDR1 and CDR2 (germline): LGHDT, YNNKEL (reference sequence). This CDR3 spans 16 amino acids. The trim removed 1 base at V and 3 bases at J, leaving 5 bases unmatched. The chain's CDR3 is CASSQGGTGRTDTQYF. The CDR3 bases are TGTGCCAGCAGCCAAGGGGGGACAGGGAGGACAGATACGCAGTATTTT.

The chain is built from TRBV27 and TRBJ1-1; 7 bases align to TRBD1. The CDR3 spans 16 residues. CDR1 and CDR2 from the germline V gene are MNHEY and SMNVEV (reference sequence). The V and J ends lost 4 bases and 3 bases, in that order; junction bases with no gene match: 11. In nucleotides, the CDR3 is TGTGCCAGCAGTTCCTTTCCAGGCAGGGGGGACACTGAAGCTTTCTTT. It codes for CASSSFPGRGDTEAFF.

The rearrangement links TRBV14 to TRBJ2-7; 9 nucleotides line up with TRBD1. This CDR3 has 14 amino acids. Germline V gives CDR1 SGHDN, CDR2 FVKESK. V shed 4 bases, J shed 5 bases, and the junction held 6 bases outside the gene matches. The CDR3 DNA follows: TGTGCCAGCAGCCTAGGACAGGGGAGGGACGAGCAGTACTTC. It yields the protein CASSLGQGRDEQYF.

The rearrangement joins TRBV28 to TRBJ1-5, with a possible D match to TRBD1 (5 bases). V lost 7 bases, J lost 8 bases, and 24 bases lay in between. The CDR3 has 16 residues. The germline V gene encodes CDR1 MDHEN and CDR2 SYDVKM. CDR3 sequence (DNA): TGTGCCAGCACCGTAACCGGGCCCCCGGGGGGGAAGCCCCAGCATTTT. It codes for CASTVTGPPGGKPQHF.

The CDR3: CASSQVHNNEKLFF. In DNA, the CDR3 is TGTGCCAGCAGCCAAGTGCACAATAATGAAAAACTGTTTTTT. The chain uses TRBV4-2 and TRBJ1-4; D gene uncertain. V was trimmed by 1 base and J by 4 bases, leaving 7 bases between them. In germline, CDR1 is LGHNA, CDR2 YNFKEQ. The CDR3 extends over 14 amino acids.